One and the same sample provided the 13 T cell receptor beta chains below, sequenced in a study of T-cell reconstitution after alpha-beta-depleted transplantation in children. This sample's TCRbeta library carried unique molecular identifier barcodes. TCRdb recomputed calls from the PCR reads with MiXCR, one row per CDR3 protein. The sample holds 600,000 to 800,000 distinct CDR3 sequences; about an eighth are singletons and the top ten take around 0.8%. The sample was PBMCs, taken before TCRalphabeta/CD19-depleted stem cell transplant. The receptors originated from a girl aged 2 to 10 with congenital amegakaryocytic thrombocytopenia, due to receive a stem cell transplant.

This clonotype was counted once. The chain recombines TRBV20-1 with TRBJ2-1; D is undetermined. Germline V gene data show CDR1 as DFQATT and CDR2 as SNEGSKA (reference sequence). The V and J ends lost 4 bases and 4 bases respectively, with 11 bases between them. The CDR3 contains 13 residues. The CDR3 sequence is CSAKTPDYNEQFF. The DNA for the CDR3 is TGCAGTGCTAAAACCCCGGATTACAATGAGCAGTTCTTC.

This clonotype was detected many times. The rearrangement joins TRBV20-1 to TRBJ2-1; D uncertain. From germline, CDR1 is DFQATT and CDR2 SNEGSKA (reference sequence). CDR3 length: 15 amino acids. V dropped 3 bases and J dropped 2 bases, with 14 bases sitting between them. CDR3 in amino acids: CSASPPRLPYNEQFF. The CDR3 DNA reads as TGCAGTGCTAGTCCTCCTAGACTTCCCTACAATGAGCAGTTCTTC.

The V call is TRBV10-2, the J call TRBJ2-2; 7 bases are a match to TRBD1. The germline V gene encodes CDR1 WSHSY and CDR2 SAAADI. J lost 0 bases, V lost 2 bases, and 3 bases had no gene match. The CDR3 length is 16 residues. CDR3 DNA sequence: TGCGCCAGCAGTGAGAGAACAGGGGCGAACACCGGGGAGCTGTTTTTT. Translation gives CASSERTGANTGELFF.

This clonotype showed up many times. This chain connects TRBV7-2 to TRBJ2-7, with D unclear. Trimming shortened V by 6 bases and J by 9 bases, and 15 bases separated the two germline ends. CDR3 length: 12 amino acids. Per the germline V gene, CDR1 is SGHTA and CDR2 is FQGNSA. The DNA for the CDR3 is TGTGCCAGCAGGCGGTTTAATTCGGCGCAGTACTTC. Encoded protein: CASRRFNSAQYF.

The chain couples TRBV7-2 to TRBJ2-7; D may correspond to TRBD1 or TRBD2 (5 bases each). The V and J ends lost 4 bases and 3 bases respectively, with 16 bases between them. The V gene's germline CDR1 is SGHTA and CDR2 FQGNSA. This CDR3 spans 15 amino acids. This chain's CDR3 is CASSSIAWGFYEQYF. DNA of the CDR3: TGTGCCAGCAGCTCTATCGCCTGGGGGTTCTACGAGCAGTACTTC.

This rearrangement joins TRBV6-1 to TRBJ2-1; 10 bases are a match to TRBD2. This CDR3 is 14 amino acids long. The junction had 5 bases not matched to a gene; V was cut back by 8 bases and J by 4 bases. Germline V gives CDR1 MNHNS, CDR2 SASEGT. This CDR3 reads CASVGLADYNEQFF. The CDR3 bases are TGTGCCAGCGTCGGACTAGCGGATTACAATGAGCAGTTCTTC.

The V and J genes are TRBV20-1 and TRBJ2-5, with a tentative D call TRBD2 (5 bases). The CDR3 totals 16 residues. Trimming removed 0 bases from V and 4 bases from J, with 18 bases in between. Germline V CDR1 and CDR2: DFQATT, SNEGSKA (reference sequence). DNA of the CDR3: TGCAGTGCTAGAGACCCCCACGCGGCAGCGGCAGAGACCCAGTACTTC. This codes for CSARDPHAAAAETQYF.

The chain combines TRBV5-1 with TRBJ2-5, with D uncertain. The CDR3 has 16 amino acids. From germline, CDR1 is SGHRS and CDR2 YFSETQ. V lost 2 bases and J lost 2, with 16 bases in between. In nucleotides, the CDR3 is TGCGCCAGCAGCTTATCGTGGCCCGATCAACAAGAGACCCAGTACTTC. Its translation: CASSLSWPDQQETQYF.

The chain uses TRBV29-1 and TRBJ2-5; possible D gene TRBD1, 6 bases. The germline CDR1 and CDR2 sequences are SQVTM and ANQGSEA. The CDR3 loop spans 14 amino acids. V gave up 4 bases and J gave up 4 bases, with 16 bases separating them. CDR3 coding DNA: TGCAGCGTTGCGTCGGGATCCAGGGGAGAGACCCAGTACTTC. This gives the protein CSVASGSRGETQYF.

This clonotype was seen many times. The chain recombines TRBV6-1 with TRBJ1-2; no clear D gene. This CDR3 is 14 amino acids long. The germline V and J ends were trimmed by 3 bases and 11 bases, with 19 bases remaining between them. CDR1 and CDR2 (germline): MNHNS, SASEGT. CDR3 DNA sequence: TGTGCCAGCAGTGAGAAACCGGGCGCCCTGGGGTACACCTTC. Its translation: CASSEKPGALGYTF.

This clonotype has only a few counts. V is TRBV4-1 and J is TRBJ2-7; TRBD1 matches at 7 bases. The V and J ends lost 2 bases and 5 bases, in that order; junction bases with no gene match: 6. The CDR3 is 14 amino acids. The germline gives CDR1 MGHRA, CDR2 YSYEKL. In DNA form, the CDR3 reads TGCGCCAGCAGCCAACCTCAGACAGGGCACGAGCAGTACTTC. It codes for CASSQPQTGHEQYF.

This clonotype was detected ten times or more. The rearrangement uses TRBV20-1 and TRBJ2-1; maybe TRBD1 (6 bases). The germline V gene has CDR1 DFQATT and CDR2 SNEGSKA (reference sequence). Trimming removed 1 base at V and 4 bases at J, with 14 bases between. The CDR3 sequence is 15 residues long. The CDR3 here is CSARVGAKLYNEQFF. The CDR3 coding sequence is TGCAGTGCTAGAGTGGGGGCGAAGTTATACAATGAGCAGTTCTTC.

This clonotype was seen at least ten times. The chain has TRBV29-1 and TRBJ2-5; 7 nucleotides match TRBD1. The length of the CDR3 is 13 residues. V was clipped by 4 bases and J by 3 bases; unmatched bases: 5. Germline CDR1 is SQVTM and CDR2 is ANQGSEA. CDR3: CSVVIGGEETQYF. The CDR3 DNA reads TGCAGCGTTGTTATAGGGGGCGAAGAGACCCAGTACTTC. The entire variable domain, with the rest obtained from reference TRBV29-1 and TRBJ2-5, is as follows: SAVISQKPSRDICQRGTSLTIQCQVDSQVTMMFWYRQQPGQSLTLIATANQGSEATYESGFVIDKFPISRPNLTFSTLTVSNMSPEDSSIYLCSVVIGGEETQYFGPGTRLLVL.